Listed below are T cell receptor beta chains from one sample, sequenced in a study of blood T cell repertoires in COVID-19. Data came from immunoSEQ multiplex PCR; TCRdb stores just in-frame clones and leaves some out. The table records around 260,000 clones, more than 85% of them present only once. The sequenced sample was peripheral blood. The receptors were gathered from a man aged 25-45 years with acute or convalescent COVID-19. Both conserved end residues are part of each CDR3. D genes are given only for firm matches. A clone size is listed for some rows: how often the clone was seen (once, few, many), or a class if it is expanded.

v_gene	d_gene	len	abundance	j_gene	CDR3nt	CDR3aa
TRBV6-5	TRBD1	13	few	TRBJ1-6	TGTGCCAGCAGGGTACAGGGGGCTCAGCCCCTCCACTTT	CASRVQGAQPLHF
TRBV11-2	NA	14	NA	TRBJ2-2	TGTGCCAGCAGCTTATACCGGGAAGTCGGGGAGCTGTTTTTT	CASSLYREVGELFF
TRBV7-9	TRBD1	18	NA	TRBJ1-1	TGTGCCAGCAGCCCACTTCGCCCAGGGGGCGAATTGGACACTGAAGCTTTCTTT	CASSPLRPGGELDTEAFF
TRBV9	NA	15	NA	TRBJ2-2	TGTGCCAGCAGCGTAGGGGGGGTCGACACCGGGGAGCTGTTTTTT	CASSVGGVDTGELFF
TRBV19	TRBD2	14	NA	TRBJ2-1	TGTGCCAGTAGTATGTCCCTAGCGGGTGCCTGGCGGTTCTTC	CASSMSLAGAWRFF
TRBV6-1	TRBD1	13	NA	TRBJ1-6	TGTGCCAGCAGTGAACTTTCTGCGGGACAGGCCCACTTT	CASSELSAGQAHF
TRBV24-1	TRBD1	17	NA	TRBJ1-2	TGTGCCACCCCGCAGGGACAGGGAGTCAGCGGGAACTATGGCTACACCTTC	CATPQGQGVSGNYGYTF
TRBV30	TRBD1	15	NA	TRBJ2-5	TGTGCCTGGAGGGGGACAGGGGTCAGGGGGGAGACCCAGTACTTC	CAWRGTGVRGETQYF
TRBV4-1	TRBD2	18	NA	TRBJ2-2	TGCGCCAGCAGCCAGACGCGGGGAGGCGGGGGAACCACCGGGGAGCTGTTTTTT	CASSQTRGGGGTTGELFF
TRBV27	TRBD1	16	NA	TRBJ2-1	TGTGCCAGCAGTTTCGGACCAAGGACAGGGGGCCCTGAGCAGTTCTTC	CASSFGPRTGGPEQFF
TRBV3-1/TRBV3-2	NA	13	NA	TRBJ1-5	TGTGCCAGCAGCCTTCTCCTGGGGGGAAGCCAGCATTTT	CASSLLLGGSQHF
TRBV10-3	TRBD1	13	NA	TRBJ1-1	TGTGCCATCTCCGACAGGGTGAACACTGAAGCTTTCTTT	CAISDRVNTEAFF
TRBV5-1	TRBD1	14	NA	TRBJ1-2	TGCGCCAGCTCTAGGGACAGGGGCTTCAATGGCTACACCTTC	CASSRDRGFNGYTF
TRBV6-1	TRBD1	15	NA	TRBJ1-6	TGTGCCAGCAGTCTTAACGACAGGGGAGTCGGACCCCTCCACTTT	CASSLNDRGVGPLHF
TRBV14	TRBD2	18	NA	TRBJ2-1	TGTGCCAGCAGCCAAGAAGTGAGGGTACTAGCGGGGGTCCCTGAGCAGTTCTTC	CASSQEVRVLAGVPEQFF
TRBV5-1	TRBD1	14	NA	TRBJ2-7	TGCGCCAGCAGCTCCGGGGACAGGGTCTACGAGCAGTACTTC	CASSSGDRVYEQYF
TRBV3-1/TRBV3-2	TRBD2	17	NA	TRBJ2-1	TGTGCCAGCAGCCAAGAAAGGGGGACTAGCGGGGCCAATGAGCAGTTCTTC	CASSQERGTSGANEQFF
TRBV27	NA	14	NA	TRBJ2-7	TGTGCCAGCAGTTTTTATTCGGGATCGTACGAGCAGTACTTC	CASSFYSGSYEQYF
TRBV25-1	NA	15	NA	TRBJ2-3	TGTGCCAGCAGTGAATTTTTGAGAGGCACAGATACGCAGTATTTT	CASSEFLRGTDTQYF
TRBV19	NA	16	NA	TRBJ1-2	TGTGCCAGTAGTACGCGACAGATACCCTATGAGAGAGGCTACACCTTC	CASSTRQIPYERGYTF
TRBV18	NA	15	NA	TRBJ1-1	TGTGCCAGCTCACCCAACAATTCCCCAGGCACTGAAGCTTTCTTT	CASSPNNSPGTEAFF
TRBV14	NA	12	NA	TRBJ1-2	TGTGCCAGCAGCCAGAGCGGCTATGGCTACACCTTC	CASSQSGYGYTF
TRBV28	TRBD1	13	NA	TRBJ1-1	TGTGCCAGCAGGCATGACAGGGTCACTGAAGCTTTCTTT	CASRHDRVTEAFF
TRBV4-2	TRBD1	16	NA	TRBJ1-2	TGTGCCAGCAGCCAAGATAACAGGGACAGGCCTTCTGGCTACACCTTC	CASSQDNRDRPSGYTF
TRBV5-4	TRBD2	17	NA	TRBJ2-1	TGTGCCATCAATGGACCAGCTCTAGCGGGCGCAGTCAATGAGCAGTTCTTC	CAINGPALAGAVNEQFF
TRBV28	TRBD1	17	NA	TRBJ2-7	TGTGCCAGCAGTTATATCCCCAGCGGGACAGGGGTCCACGAGCAGTACTTC	CASSYIPSGTGVHEQYF
TRBV2	NA	12	NA	TRBJ1-2	TGTGCCAGCAACGACAGGTCATATGGCTACACCTTC	CASNDRSYGYTF
TRBV6-1	NA	16	NA	TRBJ1-5	TGTGCCAGCAGTGAACGACAGGCGAGAAGCAATCAGCCCCAGCATTTT	CASSERQARSNQPQHF
TRBV2	TRBD1	12	NA	TRBJ2-7	TGTGCCAGCGGAGGACAGGGCTACGAGCAGTACTTC	CASGGQGYEQYF
TRBV7-8	NA	13	NA	TRBJ1-2	TGTGCCAGCAGCTCTCAGTCTAACTATGGCTACACCTTC	CASSSQSNYGYTF
TRBV4-1	TRBD1	16	NA	TRBJ1-4	TGCGCCAGCAGCCAGGACGGGACAGGGGGCGGCGAAAAACTGTTTTTT	CASSQDGTGGGEKLFF
TRBV3-1/TRBV3-2	NA	13	NA	TRBJ1-5	TGTGCCAGCAGCAGACAGGGCAATCAGCCCCAGCATTTT	CASSRQGNQPQHF
TRBV29-1	NA	12	NA	TRBJ2-5	TGCAGCACCGGACAGATACAAGAGACCCAGTACTTC	CSTGQIQETQYF
TRBV3-1/TRBV3-2	NA	16	NA	TRBJ1-1	TGTGCCAGCAGCCTACAAGGCCGGGTCAGAGGGATCGAAGCTTTCTTT	CASSLQGRVRGIEAFF
TRBV3-1/TRBV3-2	NA	17	few	TRBJ2-7	TGTGCCAGCAGCCAACCTCTAGCACCAACGGGTTCCTACGAGCAGTACTTC	CASSQPLAPTGSYEQYF
TRBV10-3	NA	15	once	TRBJ1-2	TGTGCCATCAGTGATTCGGTCAACCTTAACTATGGCTACACCTTC	CAISDSVNLNYGYTF
TRBV24-1	TRBD1	12	NA	TRBJ2-1	TGTGCCACCGAAGGACAGGGTGGTGAGCAGTTCTTC	CATEGQGGEQFF
TRBV5-1	TRBD1	15	NA	TRBJ1-2	TGCGCCAGCAGCTTGGCCGGGACAGAGAATTATGGCTACACCTTC	CASSLAGTENYGYTF
TRBV19	NA	16	NA	TRBJ1-3	TGTGCCAGTAGTATACTGGAGGGCCTCTCTGGAAACACCATATATTTT	CASSILEGLSGNTIYF
TRBV15	NA	16	NA	TRBJ1-4	TGTGCCACCAGCAGTGGAGAACAGGGAACTGATGAAAAACTGTTTTTT	CATSSGEQGTDEKLFF
TRBV2	TRBD1	15	NA	TRBJ1-5	TGTGCCAGCAGTTACGACAGGGGGTGGTATCAGCCCCAGCATTTT	CASSYDRGWYQPQHF
TRBV6-5	NA	13	NA	TRBJ1-1	TGTGCCAGCATTTCCTCTATGAACACTGAAGCTTTCTTT	CASISSMNTEAFF
TRBV9	NA	15	NA	TRBJ2-1	TGTGCCAGCAGCGTAGAGGGGATGGAATACAATGAGCAGTTCTTC	CASSVEGMEYNEQFF
TRBV28	TRBD2	16	NA	TRBJ2-5	TGTGCCAGCAGTTTCGTGGCGGGGGTAATTCGAGAGACCCAGTACTTC	CASSFVAGVIRETQYF
TRBV29-1	TRBD2	14	NA	TRBJ2-3	TGCAGCGTCCGGACTAGCGGGAGCACAGATACGCAGTATTTT	CSVRTSGSTDTQYF
TRBV28	NA	11	NA	TRBJ1-5	TGTGCCAGCAGCCTCTATCAGCCCCAGCATTTT	CASSLYQPQHF
TRBV19	TRBD1	15	NA	TRBJ1-4	TGTGCCAGTAGAACCCAAGACAGGGGGTATGAAAAACTGTTTTTT	CASRTQDRGYEKLFF
TRBV28	TRBD1	14	once	TRBJ1-5	TGTGCCAGCATGCCGGGACAGGGTTTAGGGCCCCAGCATTTT	CASMPGQGLGPQHF
TRBV28	TRBD2	14	NA	TRBJ2-7	TGTGCCAGCAGTTCTAGCGGGGGGAACTACGAGCAGTACTTC	CASSSSGGNYEQYF
TRBV5-4	TRBD1	13	NA	TRBJ2-5	TGTGCCAGCAGCAGGGACAGTCAAGAGACCCAGTACTTC	CASSRDSQETQYF